The 21 T cell receptor beta chains given below trace back to one sample, sequenced in a study of control samples from healthy donors and cancer patients. Clones were read by immunoSEQ multiplex PCR, and TCRdb kept only the in-frame ones, dropping some. The sample holds around 140,000 clones, around 94% seen once. Sequencing used blood. Every receptor here comes from a man aged 35-49 years in good health.

This chain uses TRBV18 with TRBJ1-5; D is undetermined. V was clipped by 2 bases and J by 5 bases, with 4 bases between them. The germline gives CDR1 KGHSH, CDR2 LQKENI. The CDR3 consists of 12 residues. CDR3 in DNA: TGTGCCAGCTCACCAGGGGATCAGCCCCAGCATTTT. This gives the protein CASSPGDQPQHF.

The chain recombines TRBV28 with TRBJ2-7, with 7 bases that match TRBD1. V shed 6 bases, J shed 2 bases, and the junction held 4 bases outside the gene matches. This CDR3 comprises 13 residues. Germline CDR1 and CDR2: MDHEN and SYDVKM. In DNA form, the CDR3 reads TGTGCCAGCAGGGACAGGAGTACCTACGAGCAGTACTTC. Its protein product is CASRDRSTYEQYF.

Here the CDR3 reads CASSGRTGYGYTF. The CDR3 nucleotides read TGTGCCAGCAGTGGGAGGACTGGATATGGCTACACCTTC. The chain combines TRBV2 with TRBJ1-2, with D unclear. This CDR3 is 13 amino acids long. Germline V gene sequence: CDR1 SNHLY, CDR2 FYNNEI. V dropped 4 bases and J dropped 5 bases, with 11 bases sitting between them.

The genes are TRBV7-9 and TRBJ1-2; D is perhaps TRBD1 (6 bases). This CDR3 comprises 12 residues. V was clipped by 6 bases and J by 8 bases, with 13 bases between them. Per germline, CDR1 SEHNR and CDR2 FQNEAQ (reference sequence). The CDR3 loop reads CASSSDRIGYTF. CDR3 in DNA: TGTGCCAGCAGTTCCGACAGGATCGGCTACACCTTC.

The chain joins TRBV24-1 to TRBJ1-5, with D unresolved. With 4 bases removed from V and 5 bases from J, the gap between germline ends came to 8 bases. This CDR3 comprises 13 residues. Germline V gene lookup returns CDR1 KGHDR and CDR2 SFDVKD. The CDR3: CATSEDPYQPQHF. The CDR3 DNA is TGTGCCACCAGTGAGGACCCGTATCAGCCCCAGCATTTT.

This chain links TRBV6-5 with TRBJ2-7; unclear D gene. Per germline, CDR1 MNHEY and CDR2 SVGAGI. The CDR3 is made up of 16 amino acids. V lost 0 bases and J lost 0, with 12 bases in between. CDR3 protein: CASSYSSSGHSYEQYF. The CDR3 bases are TGTGCCAGCAGTTACTCGAGCTCCGGGCACTCCTACGAGCAGTACTTC.

This clone was recorded only once. The chain uses TRBV6-1 and TRBJ1-2; 7 bases fit TRBD1. Germline lookup yields CDR1 MNHNS and CDR2 SASEGT. The CDR3 length is 16 residues. J gave up 4 bases and V 2 bases, and 10 bases lay outside the gene matches. The CDR3 protein is CASSEFPGGTFYGYTF. The CDR3 DNA sequence: TGTGCCAGCAGTGAATTTCCAGGGGGAACATTCTATGGCTACACCTTC.

The chain joins TRBV24-1 to TRBJ2-6; D uncertain. This CDR3 is 13 amino acids long. The germline V and J ends were trimmed by 4 bases and 3 bases, with 3 bases remaining between them. The germline CDR1 and CDR2 sequences are KGHDR and SFDVKD. CDR3 residues: CATSEGGANVLTF. CDR3 nucleotide sequence: TGTGCCACCAGTGAGGGTGGGGCCAACGTCCTGACTTTC.

This clone appeared many times. The chain combines TRBV9 with TRBJ1-1; D might be TRBD1 (6 bases). Germline V lookup: CDR1 SGDLS, CDR2 YYNGEE. The V gene lost 4 bases and the J gene lost 3 bases, with 13 bases spanning the gap. The CDR3 is 14 residues long. The DNA of the CDR3 is TGTGCCAGCAGCCCACAGGGTGCGCACACTGAAGCTTTCTTT. It translates to CASSPQGAHTEAFF.

V and J are TRBV7-9 and TRBJ1-3; 7 bases fit TRBD1. Germline CDR1 reads SEHNR; CDR2 reads FQNEAQ (reference sequence). The length of the CDR3 is 17 residues. Trimming removed 7 bases from V and 0 bases from J; junction bases left unmatched: 12. CDR3 sequence: CASIGGRDSFSGNTIYF. In DNA, the CDR3 is TGTGCCAGCATCGGTGGCCGGGACAGCTTCTCTGGAAACACCATATATTTT.

This clone is deemed medium-sized. The chain recombines TRBV7-9 with TRBJ1-3; the match to TRBD1 covers 8 bases. The V gene's germline CDR1 is SEHNR and CDR2 FQNEAQ (reference sequence). This CDR3 is built from 18 residues. V shed 2 bases and J 4 bases; nucleotides not matched to a gene: 13. CDR3 protein: CASSLRQGRMVAGNTIYF. The CDR3 DNA reads TGTGCCAGCAGCTTACGACAGGGGCGCATGGTAGCGGGAAACACCATATATTTT. Full variable domain (missing parts from reference TRBV7-9 and TRBJ1-3): DTGVSQNPRHKITKRGQNVTFRCDPISEHNRLYWYRQTLGQGPEFLTYFQNEAQLEKSRLLSDRFSAERPKGSFSTLEIQRTEQGDSAMYLCASSLRQGRMVAGNTIYFGEGSWLTVV.

This clone was recorded only once. The gene calls are TRBV28 and TRBJ2-1; possibly TRBD2 for D (5 bases). The CDR3 contains 15 residues. V lost 5 bases, J lost 4 bases, and 15 bases lay in between. Germline-derived CDR1 and CDR2 are MDHEN and SYDVKM. The DNA of the CDR3 is TGTGCCAGCAGTCCCAGGACTCGAATTTACAATGAGCAGTTCTTC. Protein: CASSPRTRIYNEQFF.

The J gene is TRBJ2-7, the V gene TRBV6-1; D unclear. The CDR3 totals 15 residues. Germline V gene lookup returns CDR1 MNHNS and CDR2 SASEGT. Trimming removed 1 base at V and 2 bases at J, with 12 bases between. DNA for the CDR3: TGTGCCAGCAGTGAAGGGCGAGGAGCTCCCTACGAGCAGTACTTC. It codes for CASSEGRGAPYEQYF.

This chain joins TRBV10-3 and TRBJ2-5, with 7 bases matching TRBD1. The CDR3 is 13 amino acids. The ends lost 1 base at V and 5 bases at J; junction bases unmatched: 1. The germline V gene encodes CDR1 ENHRY and CDR2 SYGVKD. The CDR3 loop reads CAISEYRGETQYF. The CDR3 bases are TGTGCCATCAGTGAGTACAGGGGTGAGACCCAGTACTTC.

The rearrangement uses TRBV7-8 and TRBJ2-5; D is ambiguous. Trimming shortened V by 2 bases and J by 1 base, and 5 bases separated the two germline ends. CDR3 length: 13 amino acids. The germline V gene encodes CDR1 SGHVS and CDR2 FQNEAQ. In DNA, the CDR3 is TGTGCCAGCAGCTTACCTCTCCAAGAGACCCAGTACTTC. Amino acid sequence: CASSLPLQETQYF.

This CDR3 is CASSSDGLGYGYTF. In DNA form, the CDR3 reads TGCGCCAGCAGCTCGGACGGCCTAGGCTATGGCTACACCTTC. This chain joins TRBV5-1 and TRBJ1-2; D gene ambiguous. The V and J ends lost 3 bases and 4 bases respectively, with 13 bases between them. The germline V gene encodes CDR1 SGHRS and CDR2 YFSETQ. The CDR3 sequence is 14 residues long. Combining the CDR3 with reference TRBV5-1 and TRBJ1-2 gives the whole variable domain KAGVTQTPRYLIKTRGQQVTLSCSPISGHRSVSWYQQTPGQGLQFLFEYFSETQRNKGNFPGRFSGRQFSNSRSEMNVSTLELGDSALYLCASSSDGLGYGYTFGSGTRLTVV.

This rearrangement joins TRBV9 to TRBJ2-1, with unresolved D. The germline V and J ends were trimmed by 3 bases and 9 bases, with 13 bases remaining between them. Germline-derived CDR1 and CDR2 are SGDLS and YYNGEE. This CDR3 has 13 residues. CDR3 coding DNA: TGTGCCAGCAGCGCTTCGGAAGGTACTGAGCAGTTCTTC. It yields the protein CASSASEGTEQFF.

Notes on this clone: Other DNA variants within this sample encode the same CDR3. The chain combines TRBV7-9 with TRBJ2-5; maybe TRBD1 (6 bases). CDR3 length: 14 amino acids. Per germline, CDR1 SEHNR and CDR2 FQNEAQ (reference sequence). Trimming pared 1 base from V and 0 bases from J, leaving 6 bases between. As DNA, the CDR3 is TGTGCCAGCAGCTTAGGACAGGACCAAGAGACCCAGTACTTC. It yields the protein CASSLGQDQETQYF.

The chain recombines TRBV21-1 with TRBJ2-5; the DNA was not used to check the table's D call, TRBD2. TRBV21-1 is given as a pseudogene. The CDR3 is made up of 15 amino acids. The DNA of the CDR3 is TGTGCCAGCAGCTCTGGAGGGAGGGGGAGAGAGACCCAGTACTTC. Residues: CASSSGGRGRETQYF.

The chain uses TRBV6-5 and TRBJ2-7; D not certain. V was pared by 4 bases and J by 3 bases, with 10 bases between. The CDR3 is 13 amino acids. From germline, CDR1 is MNHEY and CDR2 SVGAGI. In DNA form, the CDR3 reads TGTGCCAGCAGTTTAGACCCCAACTACGAGCAGTACTTC. Translation: CASSLDPNYEQYF.

This chain links TRBV6-2 or TRBV6-3 with TRBJ2-3, with D unclear. With 5 bases removed from V and 0 bases from J, the gap between germline ends came to 9 bases. Germline values: CDR1 MNHEY, CDR2 SVGEGT. The CDR3 has 14 residues. The CDR3 DNA reads TGTGCCAGCAGTCAGGACGAGAGCACAGATACGCAGTATTTT. Residues: CASSQDESTDTQYF.